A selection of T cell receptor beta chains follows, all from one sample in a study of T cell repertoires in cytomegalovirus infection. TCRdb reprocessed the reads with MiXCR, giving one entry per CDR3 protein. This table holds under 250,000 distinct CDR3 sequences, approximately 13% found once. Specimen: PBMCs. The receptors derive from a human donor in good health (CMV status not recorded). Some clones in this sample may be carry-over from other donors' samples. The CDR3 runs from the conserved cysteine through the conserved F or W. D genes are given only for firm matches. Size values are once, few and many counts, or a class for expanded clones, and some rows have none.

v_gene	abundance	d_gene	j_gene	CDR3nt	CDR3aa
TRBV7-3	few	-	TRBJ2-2	TGTGCCAGCAGCCCCGGCGACGGATCCAACACCGGGGAGCTGTTTTTT	CASSPGDGSNTGELFF
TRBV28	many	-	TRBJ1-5	TGTGCCACGGGGGGTGTGAGCAATCAGCCCCAGCATTTT	CATGGVSNQPQHF
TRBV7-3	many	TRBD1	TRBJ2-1	TGTGCCAGCAGCTCTAGGACAGGCCCGCAGTTCTTC	CASSSRTGPQFF
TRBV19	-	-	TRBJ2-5	TGTGCCAGTAGTAGGGCCAAAGAGACCCAGTACTTC	CASSRAKETQYF
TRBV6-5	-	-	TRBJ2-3	TGTGCCAGCAGCCGCATACAGACAGGAACGACAGATACGCAGTATTTT	CASSRIQTGTTDTQYF
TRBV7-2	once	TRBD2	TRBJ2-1	TGTGTCAGCAGCTTAGACTCTAGCGGGACAAATGAGCAGTTTTTC	CVSSLDSSGTNEQFF
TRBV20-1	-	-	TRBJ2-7	TGCAGTGCTAGAACTCCAGGTTTAAGCTACGAGCAGTACTTC	CSARTPGLSYEQYF
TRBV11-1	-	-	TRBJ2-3	TGTGCCAGCAGCTTAGGGTCAGGGGACACAGATACGCAGTATTTC	CASSLGSGDTDTQYF
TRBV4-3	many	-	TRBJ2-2	TGCGCCAGCAGCCAAGGGGGACCGTCTAGCGGGGAGCTGTTTTTT	CASSQGGPSSGELFF
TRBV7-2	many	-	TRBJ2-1	TGTGCCAGCAGCTTAGATTCCCGCCGGGAACAGTTCTTC	CASSLDSRREQFF
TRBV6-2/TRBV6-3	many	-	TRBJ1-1	TGTGCCAGCAGTCAATCCCTGGGACTGACTTTGGGGGCTTTCTTT	CASSQSLGLTLGAFF
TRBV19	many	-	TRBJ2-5	TGTGCCACCTCGAAAAATAATGTGGAGACCCAGTACTTC	CATSKNNVETQYF
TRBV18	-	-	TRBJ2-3	TGTGCCAGCTCCGGGGCAGATACGCAGTATTTT	CASSGADTQYF
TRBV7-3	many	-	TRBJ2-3	TGTGCCAGCAGCTTAACTGGCGGCTCGGGGGATACGCAGTATTTT	CASSLTGGSGDTQYF
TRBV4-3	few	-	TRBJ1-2	TGCGCCAGCAGCCAAGACGGGGCCAGACCTAACTATGGCTACACCTTC	CASSQDGARPNYGYTF
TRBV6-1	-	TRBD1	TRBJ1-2	TGTGCCAGCAGTCCTGGGACAGGGGGCTTTCAATATGGCTACACCTTC	CASSPGTGGFQYGYTF
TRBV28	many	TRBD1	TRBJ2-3	TGTGCCAGCCTGACAGGGGGCACCGGCACAGATACGCAGTATTTT	CASLTGGTGTDTQYF
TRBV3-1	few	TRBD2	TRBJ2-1	TGTGCCAGCAGCCAAGATGGGGGGGCCTACAATGAGCAGTTCTTC	CASSQDGGAYNEQFF
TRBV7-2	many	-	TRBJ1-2	TGTGCCAGCAGCTTAGGCCCTAGGTATGGCTACACCTTC	CASSLGPRYGYTF
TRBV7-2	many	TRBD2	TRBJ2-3	TGTGCCAGCAGCGGACTAGCGGGCCTAGATACGCAGTATTTT	CASSGLAGLDTQYF
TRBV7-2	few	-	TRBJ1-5	TGTGCCAGTAAAAATGTCGGGGGCGATCAGCCCCAGCATTTT	CASKNVGGDQPQHF
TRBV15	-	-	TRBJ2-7	TGTGCCACCAGCAGAGAGGGGGGTTCCTACGAGCAGTACTTC	CATSREGGSYEQYF
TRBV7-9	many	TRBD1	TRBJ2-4	TGTGCCAGCAGCTTGACAGGGCAGAATGCCAAAAACATTCAGTACTTC	CASSLTGQNAKNIQYF
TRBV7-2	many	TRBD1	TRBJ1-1	TGTGCCAGCAGCTTAGGCGGGACAGGGGGCCGGGCGAACACTGAAGCTTTCTTT	CASSLGGTGGRANTEAFF
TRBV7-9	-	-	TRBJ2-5	TGTGCCAGCAGCCCCGACACCCAAGAGACCCAGTACTTC	CASSPDTQETQYF
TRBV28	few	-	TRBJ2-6	TGTGCCAGCAGTCTAAGGCCTTTCAACGTCCTGACTTTC	CASSLRPFNVLTF
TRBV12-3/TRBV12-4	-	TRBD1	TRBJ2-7	TGTGCCAGCAGCCGGACAGGGGCCGAGCAGTACTTC	CASSRTGAEQYF
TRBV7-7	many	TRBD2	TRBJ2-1	TGTGCCAGCAGCCAAGGAGGAGCGGGGGGTCTGATGGAGCAGTTCTTC	CASSQGGAGGLMEQFF
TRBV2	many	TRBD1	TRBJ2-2	TGTGCCAGCAGCCTGACAGGGCTTGCGAACACCGGGGAGCTGTTTTTT	CASSLTGLANTGELFF
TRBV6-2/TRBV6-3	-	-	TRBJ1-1	TGTGCCAGCAGTTACAGGGAAGGTGACGCTTTCTTT	CASSYREGDAFF
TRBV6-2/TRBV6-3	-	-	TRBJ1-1	TGTGCCAGCAGAGTGGGGGGAGGCACTGAAGCTTTCTTT	CASRVGGGTEAFF
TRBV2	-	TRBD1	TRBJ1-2	TGTGCCAGCAGTGTGGGGCAGGGGGAAGATGGCTACACCTTC	CASSVGQGEDGYTF
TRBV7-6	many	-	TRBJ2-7	TGTGCCAGCAGCTTATCAGGGAGAGAAGGCTACGAGCAGTACTTC	CASSLSGREGYEQYF
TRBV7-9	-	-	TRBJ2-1	TGTGCCAGCGCCTCGACTATCAGAAATGAGCAGTTCTTC	CASASTIRNEQFF
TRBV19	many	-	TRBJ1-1	TGTGCCAGTAGTATATTGACAGGAGCGAACACTGAAGCTTTCTTT	CASSILTGANTEAFF
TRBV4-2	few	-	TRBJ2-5	TGTGCCAGCAGCCAAGGTGGTGGTCAGAACCAAGAGACCCAGTACTTC	CASSQGGGQNQETQYF
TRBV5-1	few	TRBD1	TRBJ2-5	TGCGCCAGCAGTCCTGGACAGGCGCTAGAGACCCAGTACTTC	CASSPGQALETQYF
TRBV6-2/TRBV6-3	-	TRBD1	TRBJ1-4	TGTGCCAGCAGTTACTCGATTAAAGGGACAGGGGACAACGGTGAAAAACTGTTTTTT	CASSYSIKGTGDNGEKLFF
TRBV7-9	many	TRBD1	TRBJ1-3	TGTGCCAGCAGCCCAGGGGGCGCAGGAAACACCATATATTTT	CASSPGGAGNTIYF
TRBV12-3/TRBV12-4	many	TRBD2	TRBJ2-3	TGTGCCAGCAGTTTGGGCGGGGGGGCTAGCACAGATACGCAGTATTTT	CASSLGGGASTDTQYF
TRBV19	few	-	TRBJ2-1	TGTGCCAGTAGGCAAAGCGGTGAGCAGTTCTTC	CASRQSGEQFF